The T cell receptor beta chain under discussion was sequenced for a study of blood T cell repertoires in COVID-19 (dated by TCRdb to between 2020 and 2021). About the investigation overall: Samples covering the acute and convalescent phases of COVID-19 were provided by collaborators in the United States, Italy and Spain. The prospective study material was composed of cDNA or gDNA derived from T cells, B-cell-depleted T cells, or PBMCs. Deeply sampled blood TCRbeta repertoires from subjects exposed to, actively infected with, or recovered from COVID-19 were included in the dataset. The repertoires were released in a freely available public database intended as a resource for research on the immune response to SARS-CoV-2. The samples were drawn from two sources: the first 160 participants of the ongoing ImmuneRACE study, and over 950 subjects contributed by 6 global collaborators. Sample metadata almost always included a de-identified subject ID, COVID-19 status, age in years and sex. Where HLA class I and class II types were available, the types were taken from metadata supplied by the sample provider, not from assay-based typing. The investigation overall reported the following: The quantity of clinical and demographic metadata differed by source and by participant and was supplied without curation.

At one collaborating source in Seattle, patients were enrolled during active infection and were followed longitudinally through the course of disease. The collaborating institutions used their own protocols to collect whole blood in K2EDTA tubes. For TCRbeta analysis, collaborators shipped samples as frozen whole blood, isolated PBMCs, or DNA extracted from either of those sample types. The immunoSEQ Assay, a bias-controlled multiplex PCR, was used to amplify TCRbeta CDR3 regions from genomic DNA. On the study's bioinformatics: Nucleated cell counts per sample were estimated from amplification of reference gene primers within the assay. To quantify the absolute abundance of each unique TCRbeta CDR3 rearrangement, sequence reads were collapsed and filtered. For each sample, productive Simpson clonality was calculated as the square root of Simpson's diversity index over productive rearrangements. Not all clones reach the TCRdb copy of this immuneACCESS table, which keeps in-frame sequences only. Checked studies attribute under half of the gap to unresolved V genes and leave the rest unexplained. V, J and clone size derive from that table, while D and trimming were established from the DNA sequence. For this sample the table gives 100,000 to 150,000 clones, of which roughly 86% were detected only once. The ten largest clones capture 9.5% to 12% of the sample.

Note on this clone: The specificity of this receptor is unknown. The input lacks base qualities; no much larger clone sits a single base away.

The cysteine opens and the phenylalanine closes a CDR3 of 16 amino acids. Solely the CDR3 DNA is kept, with 48 bases framed from the first base. For CDR1 and CDR2, the germline V gene (reference sequence) lists LNHDA and SQIVND. Between the V and J ends, shortened by 3 bases and 0 bases respectively, the junction contains 12 bases. The rearrangement combines TRBV19 with TRBJ1-3, and TRBD1 may be the D gene, going by 6 matching bases. The TCR comes from a woman in her 70s with COVID-19, enrolled during active disease. Sample: peripheral blood. DNA sequence: TGTGCCAGTAGTATGGGGGCCCGTGGCTCTGGAAACACCATATATTTT. This translates into CASSMGARGSGNTIYF.